A single sample is the source of the 22 T cell receptor beta chains below, sequenced in a study of early T cells in non-severe SARS-CoV-2 infection. TCRdb reprocessed the 5' RACE reads with MiXCR, giving one entry per CDR3 protein. The repertoire holds some 73,000 distinct CDR3 sequences, with 10% to 15% as singletons. Sequenced input: whole blood. These receptors all stem from an adult who was a healthcare worker with PCR-confirmed SARS-CoV-2 infection or an uninfected control (not recorded which).

At least ten counts were recorded for this clonotype. The genes are TRBV29-1 and TRBJ1-5; unclear D gene. CDR1 is SQVTM and CDR2 is ANQGSEA in the germline V gene. V was shortened by 4 bases and J by 2 bases, with 9 bases between the two germline ends. The CDR3 runs to 13 residues. CDR3 sequence: CSVVDGGNQPQHF. DNA for the CDR3: TGCAGCGTTGTTGATGGGGGCAATCAGCCCCAGCATTTT.

This clonotype has only a few counts. CDR3 region: CSARDRRTGGNTEAFF. In DNA form, the CDR3 reads TGCAGTGCTAGAGATCGAAGAACAGGGGGGAACACTGAAGCTTTCTTT. The V gene is TRBV20-1, the J gene TRBJ1-1; the match to TRBD1 covers 8 bases. The CDR3 has 16 residues. V shed 0 bases, J shed 1 base, and the junction held 7 bases outside the gene matches. Germline values: CDR1 DFQATT, CDR2 SNEGSKA (reference sequence).

V gene TRBV20-1 combines with J gene TRBJ2-3; 10 bases match TRBD2. In germline, CDR1 is DFQATT, CDR2 SNEGSKA (reference sequence). The CDR3 is made up of 15 amino acids. Trimming took 6 bases from V and 2 from J; bases not matched to a gene: 8. CDR3 nucleotide sequence: TGCAGTGCGCCAAGACTAGCGGGCCCCACAGATACGCAGTATTTT. Translation: CSAPRLAGPTDTQYF.

The sample holds a few counts of this clonotype. The chain combines TRBV12-3 or TRBV12-4 with TRBJ2-3; D possibly corresponds to TRBD1 (5 bases). Trimming stripped 6 bases from V and 5 bases from J, with 12 bases between. The CDR3 length is 13 residues. The CDR3 DNA reads as TGTGCCAGCAGCCTAGGGGAACAAGATACGCAGTATTTT. This encodes CASSLGEQDTQYF.

Many counts were recorded for this clonotype. The chain has TRBV7-9 and TRBJ1-2, with no clear D. The CDR3 loop spans 15 amino acids. Trimming shortened V by 6 bases and J by 3 bases, and 17 bases separated the two germline ends. Germline-derived CDR1 and CDR2 are SEHNR and FQNEAQ (reference sequence). The CDR3 DNA is TGTGCCAGCAGTTTCGAGCCACAGCCGTACTATGGCTACACCTTC. This sequence encodes CASSFEPQPYYGYTF.

This chain joins TRBV18 and TRBJ2-5, with D tentatively TRBD1 (5 bases). Germline-derived CDR1 and CDR2 are KGHSH and LQKENI. The CDR3 length is 15 residues. V was shortened by 3 bases and J by 3 bases, with 14 bases between the two germline ends. CDR3 in DNA: TGTGCCAGCTCACCCCGACAGCCCCCAAAAGAGACCCAGTACTTC. Residues: CASSPRQPPKETQYF.

This clonotype was found a few times. The rearrangement joins TRBV5-1 to TRBJ2-7; D ambiguous. Trimming left V 7 bases short and J 7 bases short, with 21 bases between. CDR3 length: 14 amino acids. CDR1 and CDR2 (germline): SGHRS, YFSETQ. The CDR3 sequence: CASAPRALLREQYF. CDR3 nucleotides: TGCGCCAGCGCCCCCAGAGCGTTATTACGTGAGCAGTACTTC.

Details on this clonotype: Germline and junction disagree at one end, which may indicate a read error. The J gene is TRBJ2-5, the V gene TRBV18; possible D gene TRBD2, 5 bases. Germline V CDR1 and CDR2: KGHSH, LQKENI. This CDR3 region has 15 residues. CDR3 DNA sequence: TGTGCCAGCTCACCACCGCTGAGGGCGAGCGAGACCCAGCACTTC. It codes for CASSPPLRASETQHF.

CDR3 nucleotide sequence: TGCAGCGCCTTTCAACTACCGAGGGTAGCGGGAGTTTACAATGAGCAGTTCTTC. Protein: CSAFQLPRVAGVYNEQFF. The chain carries TRBV29-1 and TRBJ2-1; TRBD2 matches at 9 bases. V dropped 7 bases and J dropped 4; count of bases not matched to a gene: 20. The CDR3 is made up of 18 amino acids. Germline V gives CDR1 SQVTM, CDR2 ANQGSEA.

This sequence joins TRBV20-1 and TRBJ2-7, with 7 bases fitting TRBD2. Germline V gene sequence: CDR1 DFQATT, CDR2 SNEGSKA (reference sequence). With 4 bases clipped from V and 7 bases from J, the junction kept 16 bases outside the gene matches. This CDR3 has 15 residues. CDR3 loop: CSATPLAGVGREQYF. The CDR3, as DNA: TGCAGTGCTACACCCCTGGCGGGAGTAGGGAGGGAGCAGTACTTC.

This clonotype was counted at least ten times. This sequence joins TRBV3-1 and TRBJ1-6; 7 nucleotides align to TRBD1. This CDR3 comprises 15 residues. Germline V gene lookup returns CDR1 LGHDT and CDR2 YNNKEL (reference sequence). V gave up 0 bases and J gave up 10 bases; unmatched junction bases: 6. The chain's CDR3 is CASSQDRGFYSPLHF. CDR3 DNA sequence: TGTGCCAGCAGCCAAGACAGGGGGTTTTACTCACCCCTCCACTTT.

The chain recombines TRBV20-1 with TRBJ1-2, with D possibly being TRBD1 (6 bases). Trimming removed 4 bases from V and 4 bases from J, with 16 bases in between. This CDR3 is built from 14 residues. The germline CDR1 and CDR2 sequences are DFQATT and SNEGSKA (reference sequence). This chain's CDR3 is CSATRTVGTYGYTF. The CDR3 DNA reads as TGCAGTGCTACCCGGACAGTTGGGACCTATGGCTACACCTTC.

There are many counts of this clonotype. V is TRBV7-8 and J is TRBJ2-3, with 13 bases identical to TRBD2. The V gene's germline CDR1 is SGHVS and CDR2 FQNEAQ. The CDR3 totals 20 residues. V dropped 0 bases and J dropped 0; count of bases not matched to a gene: 9. DNA of the CDR3: TGTGCCAGCAGCTTAGCAAAACCTGGGACTAGCGGGATTAGCACAGATACGCAGTATTTT. It codes for CASSLAKPGTSGISTDTQYF.

The chain recombines TRBV29-1 with TRBJ2-2; D may correspond to TRBD1 or TRBD2 (5 bases each). Germline lookup yields CDR1 SQVTM and CDR2 ANQGSEA. Trimming shortened V by 1 base and J by 6 bases, and 18 bases separated the two germline ends. This CDR3 has 16 residues. The CDR3 is CSVEGDSPMGAGELFF. CDR3 nucleotides: TGCAGCGTTGAAGGCGACTCCCCGATGGGGGCCGGGGAGCTGTTTTTT.

This CDR3 reads CSVASRTSGQETQYF. As DNA, the CDR3 is TGCAGCGTTGCGTCGAGGACTAGCGGACAAGAGACCCAGTACTTC. V is TRBV29-1 and J is TRBJ2-5; TRBD2 aligns across 10 bases. V shed 4 bases, J shed 2 bases, and the junction held 7 bases outside the gene matches. CDR1 SQVTM and CDR2 ANQGSEA come from the germline V gene. CDR3 size: 15 residues. The variable domain in full, completed from reference TRBV29-1 and TRBJ2-5, reads SAVISQKPSRDICQRGTSLTIQCQVDSQVTMMFWYRQQPGQSLTLIATANQGSEATYESGFVIDKFPISRPNLTFSTLTVSNMSPEDSSIYLCSVASRTSGQETQYFGPGTRLLVL.

The chain joins TRBV20-1 to TRBJ2-1, with no clear D. Germline V gene data show CDR1 as DFQATT and CDR2 as SNEGSKA (reference sequence). The length of the CDR3 is 12 residues. Deletions cut 5 bases from V and 6 bases from J, with 11 bases between. The DNA for the CDR3 is TGCAGTGCTCCCCGGCAGTCCAATGAGCAGTTCTTC. It codes for CSAPRQSNEQFF.

This clonotype was recorded a few times. The chain links TRBV24-1 to TRBJ2-3; D is ambiguous. V was shortened by 0 bases and J by 1 base, with 10 bases between the two germline ends. CDR1 KGHDR and CDR2 SFDVKD come from the germline V gene. The CDR3 length is 16 residues. The CDR3 spells CATSDLLRGGTDTQYF. The CDR3 DNA follows: TGTGCCACCAGTGATTTGCTACGAGGAGGCACAGATACGCAGTATTTT.

Only a few counts were recorded for this clonotype. V and J are TRBV28 and TRBJ1-2; D may be TRBD1 (5 bases). V was trimmed by 2 bases and J by 8 bases, leaving 9 bases between them. This CDR3 is 12 amino acids long. The V gene's germline CDR1 is MDHEN and CDR2 SYDVKM. CDR3 sequence (DNA): TGTGCCAGCAGTTTACTCCAGGGAGGCTACACCTTC. It encodes CASSLLQGGYTF.

The chain combines TRBV7-3 with TRBJ2-1; 13 nucleotides line up with TRBD2. Germline CDR1 is SGHTA and CDR2 is FQGTGA. Trimming took 5 bases from V and 9 from J; bases not matched to a gene: 16. This CDR3 comprises 18 residues. The CDR3 protein is CASSAQPPGLAGSSEQFF. DNA of the CDR3: TGTGCCAGCAGCGCCCAACCGCCGGGACTAGCGGGAAGCAGTGAGCAGTTCTTC.

The V and J genes are TRBV7-2 and TRBJ2-7; D not certain. Germline-derived CDR1 and CDR2 are SGHTA and FQGNSA. V was shortened by 3 bases and J by 0 bases, with 9 bases between the two germline ends. This CDR3 region has 14 residues. DNA of the CDR3: TGTGCCAGCAGCTTCCGGCGGAACTCCTACGAGCAGTACTTC. This sequence encodes CASSFRRNSYEQYF.

The rearrangement links TRBV5-4 to TRBJ1-2; tentatively, D is TRBD1 (6 bases). Germline CDR1 is SGHNT and CDR2 is YYREEE (reference sequence). This CDR3 is 13 amino acids long. Between the trimmed V and J ends, which lost 4 bases and 6 bases, there was a span of 13 bases. CDR3 region: CASSRDTGNGYTF. CDR3 nucleotide sequence: TGTGCCAGCAGCCGGGACACCGGGAATGGCTACACCTTC. The full variable domain, rest sourced from reference TRBV5-4 and TRBJ1-2, is ETGVTQSPTHLIKTRGQQVTLRCSSQSGHNTVSWYQQALGQGPQFIFQYYREEENGRGNFPPRFSGLQFPNYSSELNVNALELDDSALYLCASSRDTGNGYTFGSGTRLTVV.

Many counts were recorded for this clonotype. The chain recombines TRBV9 with TRBJ2-7, with D perhaps given as TRBD1 or TRBD2 (5 bases each). Germline-derived CDR1 and CDR2 are SGDLS and YYNGEE. This CDR3 comprises 15 residues. V lost 0 bases and J lost 4, with 14 bases in between. The CDR3 protein is CASSVGDGLWYEQYF. Here the CDR3 DNA reads TGTGCCAGCAGCGTAGGGGACGGCTTATGGTACGAGCAGTACTTC.